This T cell receptor beta chain was found in a study of post-analysis software for immune sequencing data (dated by TCRdb to 2013 to 2016). Broadly, across the study: Recorded disease courses included relapsing-remitting, secondary progressive and progressive-relapsing multiple sclerosis, with some patients lacking subtype annotation. A subset of samples was prepared in parallel using single-end sample barcoding, then pooled and co-amplified after Illumina adapter ligation. The patient repertoires were compared against some twelve previously published healthy control repertoires obtained from donors aged 6 to 25 years. Overall study results and their limits: Multiple sclerosis patients had significantly lower normalized Chao1 diversity than controls, a result that suggests substantial peripheral T-cell clonal expansion. The multiple sclerosis patient group was slightly younger than the control group. Patients showed significantly higher frequencies than controls for a handful of TRBV segments, among them TRBV5-6, TRBV5-1 and TRBV20-1. Strong co-clustering of samples prepared in the same batch was shown by direct clustering with F measure, prompting a batch-effect correction.

This clonotype came up a few times. Its antigen has not been determined. Nothing much larger sits one base from this clone, and base qualities are not available. The library was made by PCR. Sequencing was carried out with an Illumina HiSeq 2500. Unique molecular identifiers were incorporated into TCR beta cDNA libraries to reduce PCR and sequencing biases. Per 1 to 10 million input T cells, 500,000 or so cDNA molecules were obtained, such that each molecule approximated one T cell. Patient libraries were prepared and sequenced with the same protocol used for the earlier healthy control dataset. Within a given batch, samples were prepared together, multiplexed and sequenced on the same HiSeq lane. On the authors' methods: MIGEC was used to process the raw barcoded reads, and molecular identifier groups with only a single read were discarded before consensus assembly and CDR3 extraction. VDJtools was used for post-analysis of the clonotype tables, with diversity normalized by down-sampling every dataset to the smallest sample size. In repertoire overlap clustering, CDR3 amino acid sequences, but not nucleotide sequences, were matched to correct batch-related cross-sample contamination. Clones were called with MiXCR by TCRdb after fastp trimmed the public reads at Q25, and only in-frame beta chains were retained. Here each entry gathers all rows of one CDR3 protein and keeps the most common genes and DNA. V and J calls and clone size were set by TCRdb, not the authors. This sample is represented by a few hundred thousand distinct CDR3 sequences; around 37% of them were singletons. The biggest ten clones account for about an eighth of the sample.

To demonstrate the VDJtools post-analysis software, TCR beta repertoires were profiled from the peripheral blood of about 13 young patients with multiple sclerosis. The multiple sclerosis patients were children and adolescents ranging in age from roughly 6 to 15 years. Per the germline V gene (reference sequence), DFQATT is the CDR1 and SNEGSKA is the CDR2. Including the terminal cysteine and phenylalanine, the CDR3 comprises 14 residues. The entry retains the CDR3 DNA only, 42 bases that are in frame from base 1. The trim is 3 bases for V and 3 bases for J, with a gap of 15 bases between the germline ends.

The clonotype originates from a girl aged 10-17 years with multiple sclerosis. Sequencing was done on a sample of blood. The chain was built from TRBV20-1 and TRBJ2-7; no D gene can be assigned with confidence. The CDR3 reads CSASSGWSLYEQYF. The sequenced DNA is TGCAGTGCTAGTTCGGGTTGGAGTCTCTACGAGCAGTACTTC.